The entry that follows covers one T cell receptor (beta chain) sequence. Its antigen is unknown. Compared with germline, one end of the junction differs, possibly owing to a read error. This sample was included in a study of a mutant IDH1 vaccine in newly diagnosed glioma. The overall study: Patients under treatment included roughly 60% males and about 38% females and had a mean age of approximately 43 years.

The time point here: week 35, safety follow-up. The vaccine gave 300 ug of a 20-mer mutant IDH1 peptide subcutaneously per dose. The CDR3 covers 15 residues. CDR1 is SGHVS, CDR2 FQNEAQ, per germline. Sequencing used immunoSEQ multiplex PCR; TCRdb keeps in-frame clones, though not all of them. The sample holds tens of thousands of clones, about 87% seen once. This chain uses TRBV7-8 with TRBJ2-4; 10 positions agree with TRBD1. The sample in question was PBMCs, obtained from a glioma patient whose treatment included an IDH1 peptide vaccine. The clonotype was recovered from a man younger than 45 with glioma. CDR3 in DNA: TGTGCCAGCAGCCAGACTGGGACAGGGGAAGGGATATTGTTTTTC. This gives the protein CASSQTGTGEGILFF.